One and the same sample provided the 21 T cell receptor beta chains below, sequenced in a study of shared clonotypes between healthy human individuals. TCRdb's table, derived via immunoSEQ multiplex PCR, lists solely in-frame clones and lacks some. Of around 600,000 clones in the sample, about 98% are singletons; the top ten hold more than 0.3%. As defined, naive CD8 cells were CD45RO-negative and positively selected for CCR7, with terminally differentiated effector memory CD45RA+ cells excluded. Sequencing was carried out using naive CD8+ T cells sorted from blood. The receptors were sampled from a man aged 30 to 39 in good health.

The V call is TRBV18, the J call TRBJ2-3; D uncertain. This CDR3 is 15 amino acids long. Germline loops: CDR1 KGHSH, CDR2 LQKENI. V lost 1 base and J lost 7, with 15 bases in between. The DNA of the CDR3 is TGTGCCAGCTCACCACTCGGCCAGAAACGGCATACGCAGTATTTT. Translation: CASSPLGQKRHTQYF. Filled out from reference TRBV18 and TRBJ2-3, the complete variable domain reads NAGVMQNPRHLVRRRGQEARLRCSPMKGHSHVYWYRQLPEEGLKFMVYLQKENIIDESGMPKERFSAEFPKEGPSILRIQQVVRGDSAAYFCASSPLGQKRHTQYFGPGTRLTVL.

Comment on this clone: The germline gene is not matched at one end of the junction; a read error may be the cause. This chain connects TRBV7-7 to TRBJ2-3; tentative D call: TRBD1 (6 bases). CDR1 is SSHAT, CDR2 FNYEAQ, per germline (reference sequence). The length of the CDR3 is 14 residues. The CDR3 coding sequence is TGTGCTAGCAGCAACACAGGGAGCACAGATACGCAGTATTTT. This sequence encodes CASSNTGSTDTQYF.

This rearrangement joins TRBV5-5 to TRBJ2-7; D remains ambiguous. This CDR3 region has 12 residues. Germline V CDR1 and CDR2: SGHKS, YYEKEE (reference sequence). V lost 6 bases and J 2 bases, leaving 9 bases between the germline ends. CDR3 region: CASTLDTYEQYF. Written as DNA, the CDR3 is TGTGCCAGCACCCTAGACACCTACGAGCAGTACTTC.

This clone occurred a few times. This CDR3 reads CASSLSHVGQINEKLFF. DNA of the CDR3: TGTGCCAGCAGCTTATCTCACGTCGGCCAGATTAATGAAAAACTGTTTTTT. The gene calls are TRBV13 and TRBJ1-4, with D hard to call. The CDR3 has 17 amino acids. Trimming stripped 2 bases from V and 4 bases from J, with 17 bases between. Germline V gives CDR1 PRHDT, CDR2 FYEKMQ (reference sequence).

Of note for this clone: Other nucleotide sequences from this sample produce the same CDR3. This sequence joins TRBV7-9 and TRBJ2-7; 11 nucleotides align to TRBD1. In germline, CDR1 is SEHNR, CDR2 FQNEAQ (reference sequence). This CDR3 comprises 15 residues. Losses at the gene ends were 1 base for V and 2 bases for J; bases not matched to a gene: 1. The CDR3 DNA is TGTGCCAGCAGCTTAGTGGGACAGGGGGCCTACGAGCAGTACTTC. Translated: CASSLVGQGAYEQYF.

This clone was seen a single time. This chain connects TRBV6-5 to TRBJ2-7; D not resolved. This CDR3 spans 14 amino acids. The ends were cut back, 2 bases at V and 2 bases at J, with 10 bases in the middle. Germline CDR1 and CDR2: MNHEY and SVGAGI. CDR3 loop: CASSYKQFTYEQYF. The CDR3 coding sequence is TGTGCCAGCAGTTACAAACAGTTCACCTACGAGCAGTACTTC.

V usage is TRBV7-8 and J usage is TRBJ1-2; 8 bases fit TRBD1. The CDR3 contains 15 residues. CDR1 SGHVS and CDR2 FQNEAQ come from the germline V gene. With 4 bases clipped from V and 2 bases from J, the junction kept 6 bases outside the gene matches. CDR3 sequence: CASSSRTGPNYGYTF. In nucleotides, the CDR3 is TGTGCCAGCAGCTCTCGGACAGGGCCGAACTATGGCTACACCTTC.

The gene calls are TRBV4-1 and TRBJ2-1; D remains ambiguous. CDR3 length: 15 amino acids. V lost 1 base and J 4 bases, leaving 11 bases between the germline ends. The V gene's germline CDR1 is MGHRA and CDR2 YSYEKL. The CDR3: CASSQVRERYNEQFF. The CDR3 bases are TGCGCCAGCAGCCAAGTAAGGGAACGTTACAATGAGCAGTTCTTC.

In the case of this clone: In the same sample, other DNA sequences code for this CDR3. The chain is built from TRBV4-1 and TRBJ2-3; either TRBD1 or TRBD2 may supply D (5 bases each). Per germline, CDR1 MGHRA and CDR2 YSYEKL. The CDR3 contains 15 residues. V was cut by 0 bases and J by 0 bases, with 7 bases left in between. The DNA for the CDR3 is TGCGCCAGCAGCCAAGACGGGGCGAGCACAGATACGCAGTATTTT. Amino acid sequence: CASSQDGASTDTQYF.

The J gene is TRBJ1-5, the V gene TRBV28; a weak D match, TRBD1 (5 bases). The germline V gene encodes CDR1 MDHEN and CDR2 SYDVKM. This CDR3 has 17 amino acids. The V and J ends lost 5 bases and 0 bases respectively, with 17 bases between them. CDR3 DNA: TGTGCCAGCAGTCCTTCCGCCGGGACTTATAGCAATCAGCCCCAGCATTTT. Translated, it gives CASSPSAGTYSNQPQHF.

This chain connects TRBV6-5 to TRBJ2-7, with D possibly being TRBD2 (5 bases). V gave up 5 bases and J gave up 5 bases, with 16 bases separating them. The CDR3 has 14 residues. Germline lookup yields CDR1 MNHEY and CDR2 SVGAGI. CDR3 protein: CASSPPWKEDEQYF. CDR3 DNA sequence: TGTGCCAGCAGTCCACCATGGAAGGAGGACGAGCAGTACTTC.

V gene TRBV27 combines with J gene TRBJ1-1, with a possible D match to TRBD1 (6 bases). Trimming cost V 2 bases and J 3 bases, with 13 bases left between them. There are 15 residues in the CDR3. Germline V gene sequence: CDR1 MNHEY, CDR2 SMNVEV (reference sequence). The CDR3 reads CASSLIGGPYTEAFF. CDR3 coding DNA: TGTGCCAGCAGTTTAATCGGGGGGCCCTACACTGAAGCTTTCTTT.

V gene TRBV7-2 combines with J gene TRBJ2-7; 8 nucleotides align to TRBD1. The CDR3 spans 16 residues. The trim removed 3 bases at V and 4 bases at J, leaving 11 bases unmatched. Germline V gives CDR1 SGHTA, CDR2 FQGNSA. CDR3 sequence (DNA): TGTGCCAGCAGCTTGCTTCGGGCAGGGGGCGCGTACGAGCAGTACTTC. Protein sequence: CASSLLRAGGAYEQYF. Full variable domain (rest looked up from reference TRBV7-2 and TRBJ2-7): GAGVSQSPSNKVTEKGKDVELRCDPISGHTALYWYRQSLGQGLEFLIYFQGNSAPDKSGLPSDRFSAERTGGSVSTLTIQRTQQEDSAVYLCASSLLRAGGAYEQYFGPGTRLTVT.

V gene TRBV28 combines with J gene TRBJ2-5; no clear D. CDR1 is MDHEN and CDR2 is SYDVKM in the germline V gene. The V gene lost 3 bases and the J gene lost 6 bases, with 8 bases spanning the gap. The CDR3 has 12 residues. The CDR3, as DNA: TGTGCCAGCAGTTTCCCCTTGCAGACCCAGTACTTC. It codes for CASSFPLQTQYF.

The chain combines TRBV11-2 with TRBJ2-7; D unresolved. The ends were cut back, 6 bases at V and 2 bases at J, with 8 bases in the middle. Germline CDR1 reads SGHAT; CDR2 reads FQNNGV. The CDR3 runs 12 residues. The CDR3 DNA sequence: TGTGCCAGCAGTTCTACAGCCTACGAGCAGTACTTC. It translates to CASSSTAYEQYF. Full variable domain (outside the CDR3, taken from reference TRBV11-2 and TRBJ2-7): EAGVAQSPRYKIIEKRQSVAFWCNPISGHATLYWYQQILGQGPKLLIQFQNNGVVDDSQLPKDRFSAERLKGVDSTLKIQPAKLEDSAVYLCASSSTAYEQYFGPGTRLTVT.

The chain has TRBV7-3 and TRBJ2-5; D unclear. Germline V gene sequence: CDR1 SGHTA, CDR2 FQGTGA. This CDR3 comprises 18 residues. Trimming took off 2 bases at V and 1 base at J, with 20 bases between the two ends. The CDR3 DNA is TGTGCCAGCAGCTTATTCTTGCGTCAGAGGAAATGCCAAGAGACCCAGTACTTC. It translates to CASSLFLRQRKCQETQYF.

The rearrangement links TRBV7-9 to TRBJ2-2; D may be TRBD2 (6 bases). The CDR3 sequence is 14 residues long. The germline V gene encodes CDR1 SEHNR and CDR2 FQNEAQ (reference sequence). V lost 7 bases and J 0 bases, leaving 9 bases between the germline ends. The CDR3 loop is CASNSGANTGELFF. CDR3 nucleotide sequence: TGTGCCAGCAATTCGGGGGCGAACACCGGGGAGCTGTTTTTT.

To note about this clone: Other DNA sequences in this sample translate to the same CDR3. This chain joins TRBV27 and TRBJ2-7, with 7 nucleotides matching TRBD2. From germline, CDR1 is MNHEY and CDR2 SMNVEV (reference sequence). The J segment lost 2 bases and the V segment lost 6 bases, leaving 7 bases of the junction unmatched. CDR3 length equals 14 residues. The CDR3 spells CASSPTSDPYEQYF. The CDR3 DNA is TGTGCCAGCAGCCCCACTAGCGACCCCTACGAGCAGTACTTC.

This clone was counted a single time. The rearrangement joins TRBV5-1 to TRBJ2-3; 8 positions agree with TRBD1. Losses at the gene ends were 2 bases for V and 3 bases for J; bases not matched to a gene: 11. Germline CDR1 is SGHRS and CDR2 is YFSETQ. CDR3 length equals 17 residues. In nucleotides, the CDR3 is TGCGCCAGCAGCTTAACGCAGGGGGCGGATGTTACAGATACGCAGTATTTT. Its protein is CASSLTQGADVTDTQYF.

V gene TRBV20-1 combines with J gene TRBJ2-7; no firm D call. The CDR3 spans 11 residues. The germline V and J ends were trimmed by 5 bases and 3 bases, with 8 bases remaining between them. CDR1 is DFQATT, CDR2 SNEGSKA, per germline (reference sequence). The CDR3: CSAQEGYEQYF. CDR3 nucleotide sequence: TGCAGTGCTCAAGAAGGCTACGAGCAGTACTTC.

This clone was found once. This chain links TRBV27 with TRBJ1-2; TRBD1 agrees at 7 bases. The junction had 11 bases not matched to a gene; V was cut back by 10 bases and J by 3 bases. The CDR3 is 14 amino acids. Germline-derived CDR1 and CDR2 are MNHEY and SMNVEV (reference sequence). CDR3 region: CATWDSTKHYGYTF. The CDR3, as DNA: TGTGCCACCTGGGACAGCACCAAACACTATGGCTACACCTTC.